This T cell receptor (beta chain) is drawn from a study of neurological immune-mediated disorders. For the study at large: The roughly 34 multiple sclerosis patients comprised around 31 that were relapsing-remitting and 3 that were secondary progressive.

Preparation of the unsorted libraries drew on 2 million PBMCs stored at -80 C. This clonotype was recorded at least ten times. Per germline, CDR1 SGHRS and CDR2 YFSETQ. V was trimmed by 0 bases and J by 3 bases, leaving 9 bases between them. The CDR3 is 14 amino acids. MiXCR, run by TCRdb on the 5' RACE reads, gives a single entry per CDR3 protein. The sample records approximately 90,000 distinct CDR3 sequences, 3% to 4% being singletons. This clonotype originated in a woman younger than 35 with multiple sclerosis. The J gene is TRBJ1-1, the V gene TRBV5-1; D gene unclear. Sequencing used PBMCs. The CDR3 DNA follows: TGCGCCAGCAGCTTGGGAGGGAAGGACACTGAAGCTTTCTTT. This gives the protein CASSLGGKDTEAFF.